Listed below are T cell receptor beta chains from one sample, sequenced in a study of T cell repertoires in aging, cancer and after chemotherapy. Each CDR3 protein is one row after TCRdb ran MiXCR on the multiplex PCR reads. Of about 2,200 distinct CDR3 sequences in the sample, about a quarter were seen once. The sample consisted of blood. The receptors here all came from a human donor in good health. CDR3s include the opening cysteine and the closing phenylalanine or tryptophan. The D gene is left open where the match is weak.

v_call: TRBV7-2
d_call: TRBD2
j_call: TRBJ2-7
cdr3_aa: CASSPLAGGYEQYF

v_call: TRBV5-1
d_call: -
j_call: TRBJ2-1
cdr3_aa: CASSLVGTTEFF

v_call: TRBV6-5
d_call: TRBD1
j_call: TRBJ2-1
cdr3_aa: CASSPRGSTNRNEQFF

v_call: TRBV18
d_call: TRBD1
j_call: TRBJ1-1
cdr3_aa: CASSPDRGHTEAFF

v_call: TRBV6-5
d_call: -
j_call: TRBJ1-1
cdr3_aa: CASRGGGVEAFF

v_call: TRBV20-1
d_call: TRBD1
j_call: TRBJ2-7
cdr3_aa: CSARDLRQGAREQYF

v_call: TRBV6-6
d_call: TRBD1
j_call: TRBJ2-2
cdr3_aa: CASSSDWTGKFGELFF

v_call: TRBV30
d_call: -
j_call: TRBJ1-2
cdr3_aa: CAWSLTSPGHLAYGYTF

v_call: TRBV19
d_call: -
j_call: TRBJ1-1
cdr3_aa: CASSIDNRNTEAFF

v_call: TRBV6-6
d_call: -
j_call: TRBJ2-7
cdr3_aa: CASSPAGLPREQYF

v_call: TRBV19
d_call: TRBD1
j_call: TRBJ1-1
cdr3_aa: CASSITQGAMTEAFF

v_call: TRBV19
d_call: -
j_call: TRBJ1-5
cdr3_aa: CASSIGRDNQPQHF

v_call: TRBV6-5
d_call: TRBD1
j_call: TRBJ2-6
cdr3_aa: CASSGTYRPDRGLSGANVLTF

v_call: TRBV6-5
d_call: -
j_call: TRBJ2-3
cdr3_aa: CASNKGGIADTQYF

v_call: TRBV4-2
d_call: -
j_call: TRBJ2-3
cdr3_aa: CASSQGLPGGTDTQYF

v_call: TRBV12-3/TRBV12-4
d_call: TRBD2
j_call: TRBJ2-3
cdr3_aa: CASSTTSGGPSTDTQYF

v_call: TRBV6-5
d_call: TRBD1
j_call: TRBJ2-7
cdr3_aa: CASSPGQGDFEQYF

v_call: TRBV5-6
d_call: TRBD1
j_call: TRBJ1-5
cdr3_aa: CASSQTGLFHQPQHF